These 24 T cell receptor beta chains were sequenced from one sample in a study of blood T cells in healthy people across ages. For the second PCR, which ran for roughly 7 to 11 cycles, a sample-barcoded 5' primer and a J-beta primer mix were used. TCRdb ran MiXCR on the 5' RACE reads and lists one entry per CDR3 protein. The data contain 780,000 or so distinct CDR3 sequences, approximately 60% of them singletons. The sample comprised blood. Source of these receptors: a man aged 40-50 years in good health.

This clonotype has a handful of counts. The chain links TRBV29-1 to TRBJ2-3, with a weak D call TRBD1 (6 bases). This CDR3 is 13 amino acids long. Deletions cut 1 base from V and 2 bases from J, with 7 bases between. Germline assignment: CDR1 SQVTM and CDR2 ANQGSEA. The CDR3 nucleotides read TGCAGCGTTGAAGGGACAGTCACAGATACGCAGTATTTT. Residues: CSVEGTVTDTQYF.

The chain couples TRBV5-1 to TRBJ2-1; 7 bases are shared with TRBD2. The CDR3 loop spans 13 amino acids. The V and J ends lost 3 bases and 15 bases, in that order; junction bases with no gene match: 12. The germline V gene encodes CDR1 SGHRS and CDR2 YFSETQ. CDR3 DNA: TGCGCCAGCAGCTCGCTCGGTACTAGCGACGGGTTCTTC. Amino acid sequence: CASSSLGTSDGFF.

In DNA form, the CDR3 reads TGTGCCACCCAGCTCGTGCTAGCGGGAGGGAAGACCCAGTACTTC. Translation: CATQLVLAGGKTQYF. The V gene is TRBV10-3, the J gene TRBJ2-5; TRBD2 matches 12 bases. The CDR3 is 15 residues long. Trimming took 10 bases from V and 6 from J; bases not matched to a gene: 12. Germline V CDR1 and CDR2: ENHRY, SYGVKD.

This rearrangement joins TRBV4-3 to TRBJ1-4; maybe TRBD1 (5 bases). Germline CDR1 LGHNA, CDR2 YSLEER. This CDR3 region has 14 residues. V lost 1 base, J lost 4 bases, and 7 bases lay in between. CDR3 in amino acids: CASSQGQGNEKLFF. CDR3 DNA sequence: TGCGCCAGCAGCCAAGGGCAGGGTAATGAAAAACTGTTTTTT.

Comments on this clonotype: The germline gene is not matched at one end of the junction; a read error may be the cause. The genes are TRBV28 and TRBJ2-7, with 12 bases matching TRBD2. Judging by the DNA end, TRBJ2-5 fits better; the J call may be wrong. Germline CDR1 reads MDHEN; CDR2 reads SYDVKM. This CDR3 spans 16 amino acids. CDR3 sequence: CASSFLAGGGQATQYF. CDR3 nucleotide sequence: TGTGCCAGCAGTTTTCTAGCGGGAGGGGGCCAAGCGACCCAGTACTTC.

The rearrangement joins TRBV6-6 to TRBJ1-5; D call uncertain. Germline V lookup: CDR1 MNHNY, CDR2 SVGAGI (reference sequence). Trimming removed 10 bases from V and 2 bases from J, with 24 bases in between. The CDR3 length is 17 residues. CDR3 protein: CATFSGLRKRGNQPQHF. The CDR3 DNA reads as TGTGCCACCTTTTCCGGACTCCGAAAACGGGGCAATCAGCCCCAGCATTTT.

This chain joins TRBV7-9 and TRBJ1-4; D not certain. The germline gives CDR1 SEHNR, CDR2 FQNEAQ (reference sequence). Trimming removed 2 bases at V and 7 bases at J, with 8 bases between. CDR3 length: 13 residues. DNA for the CDR3: TGTGCCAGCAGCTTACCTGTTGGTGAAAAACTGTTTTTT. Its protein is CASSLPVGEKLFF.

The chain has TRBV24-1 and TRBJ1-5; no clear D. V lost 4 bases and J 7 bases, leaving 10 bases between the germline ends. The CDR3 runs 13 residues. In germline, CDR1 is KGHDR, CDR2 SFDVKD. CDR3: CATSDPVGQPQHF. CDR3 DNA sequence: TGTGCCACCAGTGACCCTGTTGGGCAGCCCCAGCATTTT.

This clonotype was observed a handful of times. V is TRBV30 and J is TRBJ2-1, with no clear D. CDR1 is GTSNPN, CDR2 SVGIG, per germline (reference sequence). The CDR3 loop spans 12 amino acids. With 1 base removed from V and 3 bases from J, the gap between germline ends came to 4 bases. CDR3 bases: TGTGCCTGGAGTGAGTTCTACAATGAGCAGTTCTTC. This encodes CAWSEFYNEQFF.

The genes are TRBV11-2 and TRBJ2-7, with D tentatively TRBD1 (6 bases). The CDR3 has 13 residues. Germline V lookup: CDR1 SGHAT, CDR2 FQNNGV. With 5 bases removed from V and 2 bases from J, the gap between germline ends came to 10 bases. The CDR3 nucleotides read TGTGCCAGCAGCCAGGACAGTACCTACGAGCAGTACTTC. Its translation is CASSQDSTYEQYF.

The table lists this clonotype with a few counts. The V gene is TRBV24-1, the J gene TRBJ2-5; D may be TRBD1 or TRBD2 (5 bases each). Germline V gene lookup returns CDR1 KGHDR and CDR2 SFDVKD. The CDR3 is 16 amino acids. Trimming took off 0 bases at V and 2 bases at J, with 12 bases between the two ends. The CDR3 sequence: CATSDLGPGRQETQYF. The DNA for the CDR3 is TGTGCCACCAGTGATTTGGGTCCGGGGCGTCAAGAGACCCAGTACTTC.

V gene TRBV24-1 combines with J gene TRBJ1-2; D is possibly TRBD1 (5 bases). CDR3 length: 13 residues. From germline, CDR1 is KGHDR and CDR2 SFDVKD. V lost 5 bases and J lost 7, with 13 bases in between. The CDR3 loop is CATSGADIGGYTF. The CDR3 nucleotides read TGTGCCACCAGTGGGGCGGACATTGGTGGCTACACCTTC.

The rearrangement joins TRBV7-9 to TRBJ2-5; D gene ambiguous. The V and J ends lost 4 bases and 11 bases respectively, with 32 bases between them. The CDR3 length is 18 residues. Germline lookup yields CDR1 SEHNR and CDR2 FQNEAQ (reference sequence). The CDR3 DNA reads as TGTGCCAGCAGCTCTAGGGTCGGAGTGGGTAATTCCTACAATGAGCAGTACTTC. Translating gives CASSSRVGVGNSYNEQYF. Full variable domain (rest looked up from reference TRBV7-9 and TRBJ2-5): DTGVSQNPRHKITKRGQNVTFRCDPISEHNRLYWYRQTLGQGPEFLTYFQNEAQLEKSRLLSDRFSAERPKGSFSTLEIQRTEQGDSAMYLCASSSRVGVGNSYNEQYFGPGTRLLVL.

The genes are TRBV2 and TRBJ2-5; D is perhaps TRBD1 or TRBD2 (6 bases each). The CDR3 loop spans 12 amino acids. V dropped 6 bases and J dropped 5 bases, with 10 bases sitting between them. Per germline, CDR1 SNHLY and CDR2 FYNNEI. CDR3 nucleotide sequence: TGTGCCAGCAGGAGGGGGGCGGAGACCCAGTACTTC. Protein: CASRRGAETQYF.

This clonotype was recorded only once. CDR3: CASSDPRRGEGVQETQYF. The DNA for the CDR3 is TGTGCCAGCAGTGACCCTAGAAGGGGGGAGGGGGTACAAGAGACCCAGTACTTC. This chain uses TRBV25-1 with TRBJ2-5, with D perhaps matching TRBD2 (7 bases). From germline, CDR1 is MGHDK and CDR2 SYGVNS. The CDR3 is 18 residues long. Trimming left V 3 bases short and J 2 bases short, with 22 bases between.

The chain is built from TRBV20-1 and TRBJ2-7; maybe TRBD2 (6 bases). The CDR3 contains 15 residues. V was shortened by 0 bases and J by 4 bases, with 16 bases between the two germline ends. CDR1 and CDR2 from the germline V gene are DFQATT and SNEGSKA (reference sequence). CDR3: CSARDPEGWGYEQYF. The CDR3 DNA is TGCAGTGCTAGAGATCCGGAGGGGTGGGGATACGAGCAGTACTTC.

The chain employs TRBV29-1 and TRBJ2-1; 8 bases match TRBD2. After removal of 7 bases from V and 4 bases from J, the junction contained 12 bases not matched to a gene. Looked up from germline, CDR1 is SQVTM and CDR2 is ANQGSEA. The CDR3 runs to 15 residues. The CDR3 coding sequence is TGCAGCGGACAGACCCGGGGGGGGGATTACAATGAGCAGTTCTTC. This sequence encodes CSGQTRGGDYNEQFF.

The chain links TRBV6-2 or TRBV6-3 to TRBJ1-4, with 7 nucleotides matching TRBD1. This CDR3 is built from 14 residues. Germline values: CDR1 MNHEY, CDR2 SVGEGT. The junction had 8 bases not matched to a gene; V was cut back by 8 bases and J by 5 bases. The chain's CDR3 is CASRDRARNEKLFF. CDR3 bases: TGTGCCAGCCGAGACAGGGCGAGAAATGAAAAACTGTTTTTT.

The chain carries TRBV20-1 and TRBJ2-1; D possibly uses TRBD1 or TRBD2 (5 bases each). Germline CDR1 and CDR2: DFQATT and SNEGSKA (reference sequence). This CDR3 region has 15 residues. V lost 7 bases and J 0 bases, leaving 16 bases between the germline ends. The DNA of the CDR3 is TGCAGTGTCGATACGGGGCGGAGCTCCTACAATGAGCAGTTCTTC. As protein: CSVDTGRSSYNEQFF.

The chain carries TRBV7-9 and TRBJ1-2; unclear D gene. Trimming left V 5 bases short and J 4 bases short, with 11 bases between. The CDR3 consists of 13 residues. CDR1 SEHNR and CDR2 FQNEAQ come from the germline V gene (reference sequence). The CDR3 nucleotides read TGTGCCAGCAGCCCCCCAGGATTCTATGGCTACACCTTC. It translates to CASSPPGFYGYTF.

The V gene is TRBV3-1, the J gene TRBJ2-7, with unresolved D. The CDR3 runs 15 residues. Trimming removed 0 bases at V and 3 bases at J, with 12 bases between. Germline CDR1 reads LGHDT; CDR2 reads YNNKEL (reference sequence). The CDR3 coding sequence is TGTGCCAGCAGCCAAGATGTAAGCGCCGGCTACGAGCAGTACTTC. Amino acid sequence: CASSQDVSAGYEQYF.

The J gene is TRBJ1-1, the V gene TRBV4-1, with D hard to call. The CDR3 runs to 15 residues. The germline V gene has CDR1 MGHRA and CDR2 YSYEKL. Trimming removed 8 bases at V and 4 bases at J, with 20 bases between. The CDR3: CASSVAGSRGTEAFF. CDR3 sequence (DNA): TGCGCCAGCTCCGTCGCGGGCAGCCGGGGCACTGAAGCTTTCTTT.

This clonotype was observed a handful of times. The rearrangement joins TRBV5-5 to TRBJ2-5; 8 nucleotides match TRBD2. V lost 1 base to trimming and J lost 4 bases; unmatched junction nucleotides: 12. CDR1 and CDR2 (germline): SGHKS, YYEKEE (reference sequence). The CDR3 is 17 amino acids. Here the CDR3 reads CASSLRQGLGTGETQYF. The CDR3 DNA reads TGTGCCAGCAGCTTGCGCCAGGGACTAGGGACCGGAGAGACCCAGTACTTC.

V gene TRBV5-1 combines with J gene TRBJ2-1, with unresolved D. The CDR3 runs to 12 residues. Trimming removed 0 bases from V and 8 bases from J, with 6 bases in between. Germline V gives CDR1 SGHRS, CDR2 YFSETQ. The CDR3 DNA is TGCGCCAGCAGCTTGGTCGTCCATGAGCAGTTCTTC. Protein product: CASSLVVHEQFF.